This TCR beta chain was found in a study of cytomegalovirus exposure and HLA in healthy donors. About the research overall: From donors who were HLA-typed, an early data release held approximately 84 million unique TCRs.

60 Vbeta and 13 Jbeta primers were used in PCR. As handled by the study authors: A later analysis tallied tens of millions of unique TCR beta chains, about 9.9 million of them shared. Assay used: immunoSEQ multiplex PCR; TCRdb lists only in-frame clones, some missing. V and J calls plus clone size are reproduced from that table; the DNA served to infer D and trimming. The sample carries about 31,000 clones, approximately 61% recorded once. General study findings and limits: The classifier, whose performance was assessed in both the original and validation cohorts, reportedly diagnosed cytomegalovirus status with high specificity and sensitivity.

As concerns this clone: Its antigen is not identified.

Sequencing input: PBMCs. The TCR was taken from a man aged 50-59 years in good health and CMV-seropositive.

The CDR3 here is CASRGSGGGLANEQFF. CDR3 nucleotide sequence: TGTGCCAGCAGGGGGTCGGGTGGGGGCTTAGCGAATGAGCAGTTCTTC. The chain links TRBV2 to TRBJ2-1, with a weak D call TRBD1 (6 bases). The CDR3 contains 16 residues. Per germline, CDR1 SNHLY and CDR2 FYNNEI. V dropped 6 bases and J dropped 7 bases, with 22 bases sitting between them.